Listed here are 15 T cell receptor beta chains from one sample, sequenced in a study of T cells after posttransplantation cyclophosphamide. Sampled 1 year posttransplant, controls received myeloablative marrow transplants, methotrexate and a calcineurin inhibitor. Clones were sequenced by immunoSEQ multiplex PCR, and TCRdb holds only the in-frame ones, with some missing. The sample holds about 21,000 clones, around 89% seen once. Sequenced material: PBMCs, taken roughly 350 days after allogeneic stem cell transplant with calcineurin inhibitor and methotrexate. These receptors originate from a female patient between 30 and 45 years old who received an allogeneic stem cell transplant from an unrelated donor, was CMV-positive, and had acute and chronic GVHD. Part of the T cells may come from the graft donor.

The rearrangement uses TRBV29-1 and TRBJ2-7, with 8 bases matching TRBD1. Germline-derived CDR1 and CDR2 are SQVTM and ANQGSEA. The trim removed 7 bases at V and 3 bases at J, leaving 8 bases unmatched. The CDR3 covers 13 residues. CDR3 loop: CSARTGTGYEQYF. The CDR3 DNA reads TGCAGCGCCAGGACCGGGACAGGCTACGAGCAGTACTTC.

This chain joins TRBV4-3 and TRBJ1-1; D ambiguous. Trimming removed 1 base at V and 2 bases at J, with 17 bases between. The germline V gene encodes CDR1 LGHNA and CDR2 YSLEER. CDR3 length: 17 residues. The CDR3 DNA reads TGCGCCAGCAGCCAAGCTCTCGGGATATTGGGAAACACTGAAGCTTTCTTT. This codes for CASSQALGILGNTEAFF.

The chain has TRBV11-2 and TRBJ2-6, with 7 bases identical to TRBD1. Germline CDR1 reads SGHAT; CDR2 reads FQNNGV. This CDR3 comprises 18 residues. Unmatched junction bases numbered 10, after V lost 5 bases and J lost 0 bases. The CDR3 nucleotides are TGTGCCAGCAGCCCCCAACGACAGGGCAGCTCTGGGGCCAACGTCCTGACTTTC. It encodes CASSPQRQGSSGANVLTF.

V usage is TRBV11-3 and J usage is TRBJ1-4; perhaps TRBD1 as D (5 bases). This CDR3 is 14 amino acids long. V was shortened by 2 bases and J by 8 bases, with 12 bases between the two germline ends. Germline V gene sequence: CDR1 SGHNT, CDR2 YENEEA. CDR3 in DNA: TGTGCCAGCAGCTTACAGGGACTAGGGGAAAAACTGTTTTTT. This sequence encodes CASSLQGLGEKLFF.

This clone was detected once. V gene TRBV10-1 combines with J gene TRBJ2-5; D remains ambiguous. Between the trimmed V and J ends, which lost 4 bases and 5 bases, there was a span of 11 bases. The CDR3 contains 13 residues. From germline, CDR1 is WNHNN and CDR2 SYGVQD (reference sequence). CDR3 sequence (DNA): TGCGCCAGCAGTGGACGGGTCTTTGAGACCCAGTACTTC. This codes for CASSGRVFETQYF.

This clone was detected once. J is TRBJ2-7 and V is TRBV7-8; TRBD1 might be the D (6 bases). In germline, CDR1 is SGHVS, CDR2 FQNEAQ. V lost 2 bases to trimming and J lost 2 bases, with 10 bases between them. The CDR3 consists of 14 residues. This chain's CDR3 is CASSLSQGTYEQYF. In nucleotides, the CDR3 is TGTGCCAGCAGCTTATCGCAGGGGACCTACGAGCAGTACTTC.

This clone was found once. V is TRBV6-6 and J is TRBJ2-3; perhaps TRBD2 as D (5 bases). The CDR3 is 14 residues long. Germline lookup yields CDR1 MNHNY and CDR2 SVGAGI (reference sequence). Trimming shortened V by 6 bases and J by 5 bases, and 15 bases separated the two germline ends. CDR3 DNA: TGTGCCAGCAGCCGGACTGGAGAGGTAGATACGCAGTATTTT. Protein: CASSRTGEVDTQYF.

This chain links TRBV11-3 with TRBJ2-1, with 11 bases lining up with TRBD1. Per the germline V gene, CDR1 is SGHNT and CDR2 is YENEEA. CDR3 length: 13 residues. V shed 6 bases, J shed 12 bases, and the junction held 7 bases outside the gene matches. The CDR3 here is CASSGQGAVGQFF. The CDR3, as DNA: TGTGCCAGCAGTGGACAGGGGGCGGTTGGGCAGTTCTTC.

A few counts support this clone. V gene TRBV29-1 combines with J gene TRBJ2-3, with 8 nucleotides matching TRBD1. CDR3 length: 14 residues. CDR1 is SQVTM and CDR2 is ANQGSEA in the germline V gene. V trimming: 7 bases; J trimming: 2 bases; junction bases outside the gene matches: 8. CDR3 residues: CSARRQGNTDTQYF. The CDR3 DNA reads as TGCAGCGCCCGTAGACAGGGGAACACAGATACGCAGTATTTT.

The rearrangement uses TRBV6-5 and TRBJ1-2; 8 nucleotides match TRBD1. The germline gives CDR1 MNHEY, CDR2 SVGAGI. There are 13 residues in the CDR3. V shed 2 bases and J 4 bases; nucleotides not matched to a gene: 0. The CDR3 loop reads CASSYTGGYGYTF. The CDR3 region has the DNA TGTGCCAGCAGTTACACAGGGGGCTATGGCTACACCTTC.

The V call is TRBV6-4, the J call TRBJ1-2; 10 bases map to TRBD1. The trim removed 4 bases at V and 8 bases at J, leaving 13 bases unmatched. The CDR3 extends over 16 amino acids. CDR1 MRHNA and CDR2 SNTAGT come from the germline V gene. This chain's CDR3 is CASSVTGTGAFRGYTF. Written as DNA, the CDR3 is TGTGCCAGCAGTGTAACCGGGACAGGGGCCTTTCGAGGCTACACCTTC.

In its sample, this clone was seen a few times. CDR3 DNA sequence: TGTGCCAGTACCGGACAGGGGCGCTCTGAAGCTTTCTTT. Encoded protein: CASTGQGRSEAFF. This chain joins TRBV7-9 and TRBJ1-1, with 9 bases lining up with TRBD1. CDR1 and CDR2 from the germline V gene are SEHNR and FQNEAQ (reference sequence). V lost 9 bases and J lost 6; bases outside the gene matches: 8. This CDR3 comprises 13 residues.

The chain is built from TRBV30 and TRBJ1-3; 7 nucleotides line up with TRBD1. The CDR3 contains 15 residues. Germline V gene lookup returns CDR1 GTSNPN and CDR2 SVGIG (reference sequence). With 0 bases clipped from V and 3 bases from J, the junction kept 5 bases outside the gene matches. In DNA, the CDR3 is TGTGCCTGGAGTGTCCGAGGGGGCTTTGGAAACACCATATATTTT. Residues: CAWSVRGGFGNTIYF. Full variable domain (missing parts from reference TRBV30 and TRBJ1-3): SQTIHQWPATLVQPVGSPLSLECTVEGTSNPNLYWYRQAAGRGLQLLFYSVGIGQISSEVPQNLSASRPQDRQFILSSKKLLLSDSGFYLCAWSVRGGFGNTIYFGEGSWLTVV.

The chain links TRBV18 to TRBJ2-3; TRBD1 might be the D (5 bases). Germline V gene sequence: CDR1 KGHSH, CDR2 LQKENI. The CDR3 length is 14 residues. The V end lost 3 bases, the J end lost 0 bases, and 7 bases lay between the germline ends. The DNA for the CDR3 is TGTGCCAGCTCACCTTACAGGAGCACAGATACGCAGTATTTT. Encoded protein: CASSPYRSTDTQYF. Together with reference TRBV18 and TRBJ2-3, the CDR3 gives the full variable domain: NAGVMQNPRHLVRRRGQEARLRCSPMKGHSHVYWYRQLPEEGLKFMVYLQKENIIDESGMPKERFSAEFPKEGPSILRIQQVVRGDSAAYFCASSPYRSTDTQYFGPGTRLTVL.

A few counts support this clone. The J gene is TRBJ2-7, the V gene TRBV6-1; D unresolved. This CDR3 comprises 15 residues. Germline V gene data show CDR1 as MNHNS and CDR2 as SASEGT. Trimming pared 2 bases from V and 2 bases from J, leaving 13 bases between. CDR3 sequence (DNA): TGTGCCAGCAGTGAACACTCGTCTCAAGCCTACGAGCAGTACTTC. Translated: CASSEHSSQAYEQYF.